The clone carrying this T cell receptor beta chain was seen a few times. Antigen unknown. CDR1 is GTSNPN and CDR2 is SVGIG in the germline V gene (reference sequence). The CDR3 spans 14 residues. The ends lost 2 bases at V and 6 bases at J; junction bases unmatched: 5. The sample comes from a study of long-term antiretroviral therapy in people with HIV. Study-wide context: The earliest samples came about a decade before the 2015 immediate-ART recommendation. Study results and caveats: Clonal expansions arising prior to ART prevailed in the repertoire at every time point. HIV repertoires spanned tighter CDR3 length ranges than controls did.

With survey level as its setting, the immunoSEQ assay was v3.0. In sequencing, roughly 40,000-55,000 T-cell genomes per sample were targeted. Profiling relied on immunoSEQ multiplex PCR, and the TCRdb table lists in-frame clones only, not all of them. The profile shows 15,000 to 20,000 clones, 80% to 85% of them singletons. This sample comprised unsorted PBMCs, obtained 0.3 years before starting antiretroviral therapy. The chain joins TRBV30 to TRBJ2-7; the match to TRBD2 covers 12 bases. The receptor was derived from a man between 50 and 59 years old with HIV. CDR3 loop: CAWSYATSGSEQYF. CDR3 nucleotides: TGTGCCTGGAGTTACGCGACTAGCGGGAGCGAGCAGTACTTC.